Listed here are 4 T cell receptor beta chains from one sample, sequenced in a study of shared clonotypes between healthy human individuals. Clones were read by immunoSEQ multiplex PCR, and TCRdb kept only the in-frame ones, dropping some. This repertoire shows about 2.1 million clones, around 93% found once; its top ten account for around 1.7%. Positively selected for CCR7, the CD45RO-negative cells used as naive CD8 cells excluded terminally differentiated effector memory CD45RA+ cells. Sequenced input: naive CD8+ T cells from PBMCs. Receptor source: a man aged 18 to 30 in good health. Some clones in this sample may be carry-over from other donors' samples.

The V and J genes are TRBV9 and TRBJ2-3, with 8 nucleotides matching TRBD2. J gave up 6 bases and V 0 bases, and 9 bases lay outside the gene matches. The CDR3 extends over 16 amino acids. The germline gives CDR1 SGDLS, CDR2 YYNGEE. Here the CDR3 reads CASSVVGREGSDTQYF. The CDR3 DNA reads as TGTGCCAGCAGCGTAGTGGGTCGGGAGGGCAGTGATACGCAGTATTTT.

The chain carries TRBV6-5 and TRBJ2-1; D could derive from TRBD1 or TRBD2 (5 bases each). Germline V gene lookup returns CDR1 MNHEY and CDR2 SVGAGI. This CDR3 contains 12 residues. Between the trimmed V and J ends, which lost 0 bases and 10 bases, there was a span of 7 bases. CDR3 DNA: TGTGCCAGCAGTTACTCAGGGGAGGAGCAGTTCTTC. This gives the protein CASSYSGEEQFF.

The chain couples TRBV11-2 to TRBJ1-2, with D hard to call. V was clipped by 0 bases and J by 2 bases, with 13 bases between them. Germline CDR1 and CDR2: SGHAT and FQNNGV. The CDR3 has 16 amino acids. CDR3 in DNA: TGTGCCAGCAGCTTAGATCTCGGCGGGTACAACTATGGCTACACCTTC. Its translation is CASSLDLGGYNYGYTF.

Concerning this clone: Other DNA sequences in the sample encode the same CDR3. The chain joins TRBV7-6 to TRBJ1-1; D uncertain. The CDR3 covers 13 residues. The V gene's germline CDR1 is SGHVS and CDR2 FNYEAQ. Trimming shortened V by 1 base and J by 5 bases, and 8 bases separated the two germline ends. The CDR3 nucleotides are TGTGCCAGCAGCTTAGGGGGAGGTACTGAAGCTTTCTTT. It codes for CASSLGGGTEAFF. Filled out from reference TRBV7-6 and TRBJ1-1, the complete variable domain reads GAGVSQSPRYKVTKRGQDVALRCDPISGHVSLYWYRQALGQGPEFLTYFNYEAQQDKSGLPNDRFSAERPEGSISTLTIQRTEQRDSAMYRCASSLGGGTEAFFGQGTRLTVV.